This T cell receptor (beta chain) was recorded in a study of vaccination and CD4 T cells after COVID-19. Germline values: CDR1 GTSNPN, CDR2 SVGIG (reference sequence). V dropped 0 bases and J dropped 4 bases, with 6 bases sitting between them. This CDR3 is 12 amino acids long. Sample treatment: approximately 9-day PBMC culture with coronavirus spike peptide pools or control peptides (ViraFEST assay). This clonotype was detected only a few times. Its antigen is unknown. Cultured CD4+ T cells had their DNA profiled by the Oncomine TCR Beta short-read assay. One entry per CDR3 protein, called by TCRdb with MiXCR from the PCR reads. The sample comprises approximately 11,000 distinct CDR3 sequences, roughly 25% of which are singletons, and roughly 25% rests with the top ten.

This chain joins TRBV30 and TRBJ1-2, with unresolved D. This receptor was obtained from a human donor who received a COVID-19 vaccine. The sequenced sample was CD4+ T cells from blood, cultured in vitro, obtained before SARS-CoV-2 vaccination. The CDR3 here is CAWSVRPYGYTF. CDR3 DNA sequence: TGTGCCTGGAGTGTACGACCCTATGGCTACACCTTC. The full variable domain, completed using reference TRBV30 and TRBJ1-2, is SQTIHQWPATLVQPVGSPLSLECTVEGTSNPNLYWYRQAAGRGLQLLFYSVGIGQISSEVPQNLSASRPQDRQFILSSKKLLLSDSGFYLCAWSVRPYGYTFGSGTRLTVV.